This T cell receptor (beta chain) is from a study of CD8 T cells in ankylosing spondylitis (dated by TCRdb to 2016 to 2017). Context from the whole study: The study profiled T cell receptor beta repertoires in healthy donors and ankylosing spondylitis patients to find disease-linked TCR variants. The whole study cohort included 85 to 120 healthy donors and about two dozen ankylosing spondylitis patients. Peripheral blood samples were taken, and synovial fluid was additionally collected from ankylosing spondylitis patients. General findings and caveats noted by the study authors: The disease-linked clones had a CD8+ phenotype and were found at relatively low frequencies in peripheral blood. Some of the motif variants had been reported before in the synovial fluid and blood of reactive arthritis patients, a finding that suggests common disease-initiation mechanisms. The disease-linked clones were reported as significantly enriched in matched synovial fluid samples from ankylosing spondylitis patients. Blood from ankylosing spondylitis patients appeared to be characterized by a TCR beta motif made up of several highly homologous amino acid variants.

This clonotype was detected ten times or more. The antigen this receptor binds is unknown. Qualities for individual bases were not recorded, and no much larger clone is one base off. TCRdb lists the instrument as Illumina HiSeq 2500. Quantitative 5'-RACE with molecular barcodes was used to prepare TCR beta libraries. The authors' analysis ran thus. Disease-linked TCR variants were identified with a new computational method built on a probabilistic model of VDJ rearrangement. The raw public reads went through TCRdb reprocessing: fastp at Q25, MiXCR clone calling, in-frame beta chains kept. Duplicate CDR3 protein sequences are folded into a single record with the most common DNA and genes. The V and J calls come from TCRdb's annotation, not from the publication. The sample contains approximately 350,000 distinct CDR3 sequences, about 14% of them found a single time. The top ten hold 1.1% of the sample.

Trimming accounts for 11 bases at V and 7 bases at J, while the number of junction bases matched to no gene is 11. CDR1 and CDR2 are read off the germline V gene as ENHRY and SYGVKD. Including cysteine and phenylalanine, the CDR3 has 14 amino acids. The only DNA kept is the CDR3, 42 bases in frame from the first base. The sequencing sample was made of blood, either unsorted or a sorted T cell fraction (not recorded which). Recombination connected TRBV10-3 to TRBJ2-2; 9 bases in the junction line up with TRBD2. The TCR sequence derives from a male donor with ankylosing spondylitis or in good health (not recorded which). The nucleotide sequence is given as TGTGCCGTACTCAAGCGGGAGGAAAACGGGGAGCTGTTTTTT. Its coded protein is CAVLKREENGELFF.